Listed here are 27 T cell receptor beta chains from one sample, sequenced in a study of T cells after yellow fever vaccination. TCRdb passed the 5' RACE reads through MiXCR, listing each CDR3 protein once. The repertoire holds about 140,000 distinct CDR3 sequences, with 7.7% as singletons. This specimen consisted of CD4+ T cells sorted from PBMCs, obtained 5 days after the yellow fever booster vaccination. These receptors were obtained from a man aged 25-45 years who received the YFV17D yellow fever vaccine.

The chain links TRBV3-1 to TRBJ1-1; D gene unclear. Looked up from germline, CDR1 is LGHDT and CDR2 is YNNKEL (reference sequence). The CDR3 sequence is 18 residues long. Trimming removed 1 base at V and 0 bases at J, with 18 bases between. The CDR3 here is CASSQGYSRNAMNTEAFF. In nucleotides, the CDR3 is TGTGCCAGCAGCCAAGGGTATTCACGGAATGCGATGAACACTGAAGCTTTCTTT.

In this sample, this clonotype turned up many times. V is TRBV7-2 and J is TRBJ2-7; D might be TRBD1 or TRBD2, each matching 5 bases. The CDR3 runs to 14 residues. The V end was cut by 2 bases, the J end by 4 bases, with 12 bases between. Germline CDR1 and CDR2: SGHTA and FQGNSA. CDR3 sequence reads: CASSLNRGMYEQYF. CDR3 DNA sequence: TGTGCCAGCAGCTTAAACCGGGGCATGTACGAGCAGTACTTC.

In this sample, this clonotype turned up many times. The V call is TRBV20-1, the J call TRBJ2-3; D is possibly TRBD2 (7 bases). Trimming pared 1 base from V and 1 base from J, leaving 15 bases between. The CDR3 spans 16 residues. CDR1 is DFQATT, CDR2 SNEGSKA, per germline (reference sequence). The CDR3 DNA reads TGCAGTGCTAGAGTTAGGGGGGGACCCGGCACAGATACGCAGTATTTT. Residues: CSARVRGGPGTDTQYF.

This clonotype was detected a few times. The CDR3 bases are TGCAGTGCTATTTTTGCGCCTCAAGAGACCCAGTACTTC. It is translated as CSAIFAPQETQYF. The rearrangement joins TRBV20-1 to TRBJ2-5, with unresolved D. The CDR3 totals 13 residues. CDR1 is DFQATT and CDR2 is SNEGSKA in the germline V gene (reference sequence). The ends were cut back, 4 bases at V and 2 bases at J, with 11 bases in the middle.

Ten or more counts support this clonotype. The V and J genes are TRBV7-2 and TRBJ2-3, with D perhaps assigned TRBD1 or TRBD2 (5 bases each). This CDR3 is built from 16 residues. CDR1 SGHTA and CDR2 FQGNSA come from the germline V gene. Trimming left V 4 bases short and J 6 bases short, with 20 bases between. The CDR3 bases are TGTGCCAGCAGCTCCACACCTGGGGGTCACTTTGATACGCAGTATTTT. This encodes CASSSTPGGHFDTQYF.

This clonotype was detected ten times or more. This chain links TRBV9 with TRBJ2-7, with TRBD1 matching 9 bases. Per the germline V gene, CDR1 is SGDLS and CDR2 is YYNGEE. CDR3 size: 15 residues. With V trimmed by 3 bases and J by 0 bases, 4 bases remained unmatched. The CDR3 DNA is TGTGCCAGCAGCGGTGGACAGGGGAGCTCCTACGAGCAGTACTTC. This gives the protein CASSGGQGSSYEQYF.

This clonotype was seen many times. The chain joins TRBV5-1 to TRBJ2-4, with a possible D match to TRBD1 (7 bases). With 4 bases removed from V and 8 bases from J, the gap between germline ends came to 13 bases. The CDR3 extends over 13 amino acids. Germline V gives CDR1 SGHRS, CDR2 YFSETQ. CDR3 amino acids: CASSNTGEDIQYF. CDR3 coding DNA: TGCGCCAGCAGCAACACAGGGGAGGACATTCAGTACTTC. Variable domain in full (rest from reference TRBV5-1 and TRBJ2-4): KAGVTQTPRYLIKTRGQQVTLSCSPISGHRSVSWYQQTPGQGLQFLFEYFSETQRNKGNFPGRFSGRQFSNSRSEMNVSTLELGDSALYLCASSNTGEDIQYFGAGTRLSVL.

The V call is TRBV5-4, the J call TRBJ1-2; D gene uncertain. Germline assignment: CDR1 SGHNT and CDR2 YYREEE (reference sequence). The V end was cut by 3 bases, the J end by 2 bases, with 11 bases between. The length of the CDR3 is 14 residues. The CDR3 bases are TGTGCCAGCAGCTCCCGGACGGAGAACTATGGCTACACCTTC. It codes for CASSSRTENYGYTF.

This clonotype occurred many times. The gene calls are TRBV12-3 or TRBV12-4 and TRBJ2-1, with a weak D call TRBD2 (6 bases). There are 14 residues in the CDR3. V shed 6 bases and J shed 5 bases, with 14 bases lying between them. The CDR3 DNA is TGTGCCAGCAGGGGGGGAACGATAAACAATGAGCAGTTCTTC. Its protein is CASRGGTINNEQFF.

This clonotype was observed at least ten times. The chain carries TRBV5-1 and TRBJ2-6; 9 bases fit TRBD1. Germline loops: CDR1 SGHRS, CDR2 YFSETQ. The CDR3 length is 17 residues. The V segment lost 0 bases and the J segment 2 bases; nucleotides outside the gene matches: 3. The CDR3 reads CASSLVGQGAGANVLTF. As DNA, the CDR3 is TGCGCCAGCAGCTTGGTGGGACAGGGAGCTGGGGCCAACGTCCTGACTTTC.

This clonotype was detected only a few times. The chain is built from TRBV30 and TRBJ1-5; tentative D call: TRBD1 (5 bases). Germline V gives CDR1 GTSNPN, CDR2 SVGIG (reference sequence). The germline V and J ends were trimmed by 2 bases and 7 bases, with 12 bases remaining between them. This CDR3 comprises 13 residues. The CDR3 bases are TGTGCCTGGAGTAAGGGGACGGGGCAGCCCCAGCATTTT. Translation: CAWSKGTGQPQHF.

On this clonotype: A much larger clone lies one base from this, so it may be a read error. This chain joins TRBV10-3 and TRBJ2-7, with 8 bases that match TRBD2. J lost 5 bases, V lost 7 bases, and 7 bases had no gene match. The CDR3 length is 13 residues. Germline V gives CDR1 ENHRY, CDR2 SYGVKD. Here the CDR3 DNA reads TGTGCCATCACGCTGGGACTAGATAACGAGCAGTACTTC. Translation: CAITLGLDNEQYF.

As to this clonotype: A read error may be the cause here, since a much bigger clone is one base away. This sequence joins TRBV12-3 or TRBV12-4 and TRBJ2-1; D possibly corresponds to TRBD2 (5 bases). This CDR3 region has 13 residues. Here the CDR3 DNA reads TGTGCCGGCAGAGAGGGCCAATACAATGAGCAGTTCTTC. Its protein product is CAGREGQYNEQFF.

This clonotype was seen ten or more times. The rearrangement uses TRBV5-1 and TRBJ2-5, with 8 bases fitting TRBD2. After removal of 0 bases from V and 5 bases from J, the junction contained 3 bases not matched to a gene. In germline, CDR1 is SGHRS, CDR2 YFSETQ. This CDR3 contains 14 residues. CDR3 in DNA: TGCGCCAGCAGCTTGGCCGGGGGGGCGGAGACCCAGTACTTC. The encoded protein is CASSLAGGAETQYF. Filled out from reference TRBV5-1 and TRBJ2-5, the complete variable domain reads KAGVTQTPRYLIKTRGQQVTLSCSPISGHRSVSWYQQTPGQGLQFLFEYFSETQRNKGNFPGRFSGRQFSNSRSEMNVSTLELGDSALYLCASSLAGGAETQYFGPGTRLLVL.

This clonotype was recorded many times. The J gene is TRBJ2-3, the V gene TRBV24-1; the D gene is possibly TRBD1 (5 bases). Germline CDR1 reads KGHDR; CDR2 reads SFDVKD. The length of the CDR3 is 15 residues. Trimming stripped 3 bases from V and 2 bases from J, with 11 bases between. The CDR3 DNA sequence: TGTGCCACCAGTGATACTGGACACCCCACAGATACGCAGTATTTT. Its translation: CATSDTGHPTDTQYF.

This clonotype was picked up many times. The DNA for the CDR3 is TGTGCCATCAGTCCCGGGACTAGCGGATACGAGCAGTACTTC. Translating it yields CAISPGTSGYEQYF. The gene calls are TRBV10-3 and TRBJ2-7; 11 bases line up with TRBD2. The CDR3 is 14 amino acids. Trimming took 5 bases from V and 4 from J; bases not matched to a gene: 4. The germline V gene encodes CDR1 ENHRY and CDR2 SYGVKD.

The chain employs TRBV15 and TRBJ2-7; TRBD1 matches at 9 bases. Per germline, CDR1 LNHNV and CDR2 YYDKDF (reference sequence). The CDR3 loop spans 15 amino acids. The junction had 7 bases not matched to a gene; V was cut back by 3 bases and J by 4 bases. The CDR3 here is CATSRGGTGRYEQYF. Here the CDR3 DNA reads TGTGCCACCAGCAGGGGGGGGACAGGGCGGTACGAGCAGTACTTC.

As to this clonotype: The germline gene is not matched at one end of the junction; a read error may be the cause. The chain carries TRBV12-3 or TRBV12-4 and TRBJ2-3; the match to TRBD2 covers 14 bases. The CDR3 totals 18 residues. This chain's CDR3 is CTSSRLAGGVTSTDTQYF. In nucleotides, the CDR3 is TGTACCAGCAGCCGACTAGCGGGAGGGGTAACTAGCACAGATACGCAGTATTTT.

This clonotype was seen repeatedly, ten times or more. The chain employs TRBV29-1 and TRBJ2-7; 9 bases are a match to TRBD1. The CDR3 is 12 amino acids. The germline V gene encodes CDR1 SQVTM and CDR2 ANQGSEA. V was pared by 7 bases and J by 5 bases, with 6 bases of the junction left unmatched. CDR3 coding DNA: TGCAGCGCCCCGGGACAGGGCAACGAGCAGTACTTC. Its protein product is CSAPGQGNEQYF.

This clonotype was recorded at least ten times. The rearrangement links TRBV28 to TRBJ2-7; D is perhaps TRBD1 (5 bases). CDR3 length equals 12 residues. Germline V gene data show CDR1 as MDHEN and CDR2 as SYDVKM. Trimming removed 6 bases from V and 1 base from J, with 7 bases in between. The CDR3 DNA is TGTGCCAGCAGCCAGGGTTCCTACGAGCAGTACTTC. This gives the protein CASSQGSYEQYF.

There are many counts of this clonotype. The chain links TRBV7-2 to TRBJ2-7; D is possibly TRBD2 (6 bases). V lost 1 base to trimming and J lost 0 bases, with 7 bases between them. This CDR3 spans 14 amino acids. Germline CDR1 and CDR2: SGHTA and FQGNSA. CDR3 bases: TGTGCCAGCAGCTTAGGGCGGGGCTCCTACGAGCAGTACTTC. This translates into CASSLGRGSYEQYF.

This clonotype was recorded many times. The V gene is TRBV24-1, the J gene TRBJ2-1; 12 positions agree with TRBD1. With 4 bases clipped from V and 7 bases from J, the junction kept 4 bases outside the gene matches. The CDR3 totals 15 residues. Germline V gene sequence: CDR1 KGHDR, CDR2 SFDVKD. The CDR3 DNA sequence: TGTGCCACCAGTGAGGGGACAGGGGGCTTAAATGAGCAGTTCTTC. This codes for CATSEGTGGLNEQFF.

The chain carries TRBV2 and TRBJ2-1; 13 bases line up with TRBD2. The V segment lost 3 bases and the J segment 7 bases; nucleotides outside the gene matches: 3. CDR3 length: 15 residues. Germline values: CDR1 SNHLY, CDR2 FYNNEI. CDR3 sequence reads: CASSDGLAGVNEQFF. The CDR3 DNA reads TGTGCCAGCAGTGATGGACTAGCGGGAGTTAATGAGCAGTTCTTC.

In this sample, this clonotype turned up many times. The V and J genes are TRBV20-1 and TRBJ2-3; D is possibly TRBD1 (6 bases). Germline assignment: CDR1 DFQATT and CDR2 SNEGSKA (reference sequence). This CDR3 is built from 14 residues. Trimming removed 6 bases from V and 4 bases from J, with 17 bases in between. The CDR3 is CSAQGWGRADTQYF. CDR3 coding DNA: TGCAGTGCCCAAGGGTGGGGGCGGGCAGATACGCAGTATTTT.

About this clonotype: Possible read error: a much larger clone is one base away. The chain employs TRBV4-3 and TRBJ2-1; 7 bases agree with TRBD2. CDR3 length: 17 residues. CDR1 is LGHNA, CDR2 YSLEER, per germline. The CDR3 sequence: CASSPHVGGSSYKEQFF. In DNA, the CDR3 is TGCGCCAGCAGCCCCCATGTGGGGGGGAGCTCCTACAAGGAGCAGTTCTTC.

This clonotype has at least ten counts. The chain combines TRBV28 with TRBJ1-2; 8 nucleotides align to TRBD1. The germline gives CDR1 MDHEN, CDR2 SYDVKM. The CDR3 runs to 15 residues. Germline trimming cut 5 bases from V and 4 bases from J; bases unmatched to any gene: 9. CDR3 nucleotides: TGTGCCAGCAGTCCCCAGGGGGCGGGCATCTATGGCTACACCTTC. It encodes CASSPQGAGIYGYTF.

This clonotype was seen at least ten times. The rearrangement uses TRBV5-1 and TRBJ2-3; no reliable D call. This CDR3 contains 14 residues. Germline CDR1 and CDR2: SGHRS and YFSETQ. Deletions cut 4 bases from V and 0 bases from J, with 9 bases between. The chain's CDR3 is CASSPSTSTDTQYF. DNA for the CDR3: TGCGCCAGCAGCCCCTCAACAAGCACAGATACGCAGTATTTT.